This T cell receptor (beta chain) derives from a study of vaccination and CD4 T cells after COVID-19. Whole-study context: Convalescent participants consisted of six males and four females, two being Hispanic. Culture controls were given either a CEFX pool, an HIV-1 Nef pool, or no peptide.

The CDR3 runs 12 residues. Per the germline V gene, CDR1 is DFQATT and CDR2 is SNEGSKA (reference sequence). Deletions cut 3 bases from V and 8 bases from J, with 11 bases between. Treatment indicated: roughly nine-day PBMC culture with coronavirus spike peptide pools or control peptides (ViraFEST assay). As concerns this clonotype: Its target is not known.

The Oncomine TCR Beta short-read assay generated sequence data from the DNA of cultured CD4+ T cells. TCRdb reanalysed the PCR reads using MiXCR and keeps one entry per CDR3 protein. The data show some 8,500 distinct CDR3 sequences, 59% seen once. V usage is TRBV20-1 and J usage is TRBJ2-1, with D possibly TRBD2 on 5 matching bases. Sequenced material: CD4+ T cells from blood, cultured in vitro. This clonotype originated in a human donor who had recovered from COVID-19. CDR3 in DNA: TGCAGTGCTAGGCGACCGGGGTATGAGCAGTTCTTC. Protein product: CSARRPGYEQFF.